A selection of T cell receptor beta chains follows, all from one sample in a study of cytomegalovirus exposure and HLA in healthy donors. Assay: immunoSEQ multiplex PCR; the TCRdb copy retains only in-frame clones and omits some. The sample yields some 50,000 clones, just over 90% seen once. Sequencing was carried out using PBMCs. These receptors were obtained from a woman aged 18-35 years in good health and CMV-seronegative. The CDR3 runs from the conserved cysteine through the conserved F or W. The D gene is left open where the match is weak.

cdr3_length | j_call | v_call | d_call | cdr3_nt | cdr3_aa
15 | TRBJ1-2 | TRBV19 | NA | TGTGCCAGTAGTGCCCTGGGGGGTAGGAGCTATGGCTACACCTTC | CASSALGGRSYGYTF
14 | TRBJ2-7 | TRBV5-1 | NA | TGCGCCAGCAGCTTGGTCCCGGGGAGCTACGAGCAGTACTTC | CASSLVPGSYEQYF
14 | TRBJ1-1 | TRBV27 | NA | TGTGCCAGCAGTTTATCCGGGGTGTATACTGAAGCTTTCTTT | CASSLSGVYTEAFF
15 | TRBJ2-1 | TRBV5-1 | NA | TGCGCCAGCAGCTTAAGGCCCGGGATGGGTGATGAGCAGTTCTTC | CASSLRPGMGDEQFF
14 | TRBJ2-3 | TRBV5-1 | NA | TGCGCCAGCAGCTTGGAGGGGGGCACAGATACGCAGTATTTT | CASSLEGGTDTQYF
14 | TRBJ2-7 | TRBV5-1 | TRBD1 | TGCGCCAGCAGCTTTGGACAGGGTCTCTACGAGCAGTACTTC | CASSFGQGLYEQYF
13 | TRBJ2-1 | TRBV27 | NA | TGTGCCAGCAGTTTAGGGGCGGGGAATGAGCAGTTCTTC | CASSLGAGNEQFF
13 | TRBJ2-1 | TRBV30 | NA | TGTGCCTGGAGTAATTCCGGGGGCAATGAGCAGTTCTTC | CAWSNSGGNEQFF
15 | TRBJ1-2 | TRBV6-6 | NA | TGTGCCAGCAGTTACTCGTTTGGACAGAACTATGGCTACACCTTC | CASSYSFGQNYGYTF
12 | TRBJ2-7 | TRBV5-1 | TRBD1 | TGCGCCAGCAGCCGGGACAGTTACGAGCAGTACTTC | CASSRDSYEQYF
14 | TRBJ1-1 | TRBV7-2 | TRBD1 | TGTGCCAGCAGCGGAACAGGGGGGTACACTGAAGCTTTCTTT | CASSGTGGYTEAFF
18 | TRBJ2-5 | TRBV25-1 | TRBD2 | TGTGCCAGCAGTGAATTCGGGTTAGCGGGGGCGATACAAGAGACCCAGTACTTC | CASSEFGLAGAIQETQYF
13 | TRBJ1-5 | TRBV19 | NA | TGTGCCAGTAGTATAGTTCGAGGTCAGCCCCAGCATTTT | CASSIVRGQPQHF
15 | TRBJ2-1 | TRBV11-2 | TRBD2 | TGTGCCAGCAGCTTGAATAGCGGGAACAGCAATGAGCAGTTCTTC | CASSLNSGNSNEQFF
15 | TRBJ2-3 | TRBV29-1 | TRBD2 | TGCAGCGTTGAGGAGCGGGAGGGCCCCTCAGATACGCAGTATTTT | CSVEEREGPSDTQYF